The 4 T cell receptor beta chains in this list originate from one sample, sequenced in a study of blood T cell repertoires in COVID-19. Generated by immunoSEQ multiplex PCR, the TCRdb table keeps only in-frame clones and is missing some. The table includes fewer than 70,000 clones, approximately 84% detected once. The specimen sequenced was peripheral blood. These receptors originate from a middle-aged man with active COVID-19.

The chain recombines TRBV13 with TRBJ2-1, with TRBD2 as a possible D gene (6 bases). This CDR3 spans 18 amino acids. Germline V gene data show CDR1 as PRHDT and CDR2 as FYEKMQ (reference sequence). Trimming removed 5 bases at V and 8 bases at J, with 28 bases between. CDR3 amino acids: CASSVTVEGLPLGHEQFF. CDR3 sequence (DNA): TGTGCCAGCAGCGTAACGGTAGAGGGACTTCCCCTCGGCCATGAGCAGTTCTTC.

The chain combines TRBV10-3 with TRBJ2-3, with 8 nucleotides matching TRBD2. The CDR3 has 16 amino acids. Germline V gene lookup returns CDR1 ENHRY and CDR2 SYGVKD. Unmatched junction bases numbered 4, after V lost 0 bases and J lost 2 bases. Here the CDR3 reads CAISESRGGTTDTQYF. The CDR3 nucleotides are TGTGCCATCAGTGAGTCACGGGGGGGGACCACAGATACGCAGTATTTT.

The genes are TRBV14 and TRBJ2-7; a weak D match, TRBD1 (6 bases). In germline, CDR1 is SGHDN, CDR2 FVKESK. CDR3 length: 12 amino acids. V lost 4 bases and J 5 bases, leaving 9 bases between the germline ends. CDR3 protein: CASSPTGNEQYF. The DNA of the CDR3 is TGTGCCAGCAGCCCCACAGGGAACGAGCAGTACTTC.

The CDR3 loop is CASSTSGLGGETQYF. Written as DNA, the CDR3 is TGTGCCAGCAGTACCTCGGGGTTGGGAGGAGAGACCCAGTACTTC. The rearrangement uses TRBV27 and TRBJ2-5, with a weak D call TRBD2 (6 bases). Germline CDR1 is MNHEY and CDR2 is SMNVEV (reference sequence). V lost 5 bases and J lost 4, with 17 bases in between. This CDR3 has 15 residues.